This T cell receptor beta chain was observed in a study of CD8+ T cells in alopecia areata (dated by TCRdb to the late 2010s). Background on the whole study: The treated patients, all with moderate-to-severe alopecia areata, were enrolled in an open-label pilot trial of oral tofacitinib given at 5 to 10 mg twice daily. In humans, TCRbeta sequencing was performed on scalp tissue and on sorted CD4+ and CD8+ peripheral blood T cells from healthy controls and from patients with patchy or totalis/universalis alopecia areata. Tofacitinib-treated patients had biopsies at baseline and at 4 and 24 weeks of treatment, with a later scalp biopsy in several patients. RNA was extracted with the PAXgene miRNA kit for fixed scalp, the miRNeasy kit for PBMCs, and the RNeasy kit for mouse skin. Patients stayed on tofacitinib for 6 to 18 months and then had 6 months of follow-up off drug so that delayed response and recurrence could be assessed. TCRbeta CDR3 regions were amplified by immunoSEQ multiplex PCR using 35 Vbeta forward and 13 Jbeta reverse primers. To study T cell clonal expansion in alopecia areata, the researchers applied high-throughput TCRbeta sequencing to both the C3H/HeJ mouse model and human patients. Clonality in the scalp was compared among normal scalp (n=4), patchy alopecia areata scalp (n=8), and alopecia totalis/universalis scalp (n=8).

The library was produced with the immunoSEQ multiplex PCR assay. To provide template for TCR sequencing, every sample had RNA extracted and reverse transcribed into cDNA. SuperScript III was used to make first-strand cDNA, primed with a 2:1 mix of oligo-dT and random hexamers. A synthetic immune receptor repertoire was used to measure amplification bias, and any remaining bias was corrected computationally. From the authors' description of their analysis: After raw reads were preprocessed to remove errors, the CDR3 was defined following IMGT conventions as running from the conserved cysteine to phenylalanine. Clonality was computed by normalizing Shannon entropy by log2 of the number of productive unique TCRs and subtracting the result from 1. Whether scalp clones were CD4 or CD8 was inferred by matching scalp TCRbeta sequences against CD4 and CD8 repertoires sorted from blood. The clones in this table, taken by TCRdb from immuneACCESS, are in-frame only. Not every clone is retained; where verified, under half of the shortfall comes from an unresolved V gene, and the cause of the rest is unknown. V and J calls and clone size come straight from that table; D and trimming were deduced from the DNA. The sample contains 130,000 to 150,000 clones, 40% to 50% of them found a single time. More than 6.5% of the sample belongs to the ten largest clones.

From its cysteine to its phenylalanine, the CDR3 spans 14 amino acids. Of all the DNA, just the CDR3 is kept, 42 bases in frame from base 1. The germline ends are 16 bases apart after V is trimmed by 9 bases and J by 4 bases. Looking up the germline V gene yields CDR1 MNHEY and CDR2 SVGAGI. From alopecia areata patients, peripheral blood was collected along with lesional scalp punch biopsies. After PBMCs were isolated by density centrifugation and stained for CD3, CD4 and CD8, a FACSAria was used to sort CD4+ and CD8+ T cells. This clone has more than one count but fewer than ten. Its antigen specificity is not known. Qualities for individual bases were not recorded, and no much larger clone is one base off. What the authors observed across the whole study: Unlike mouse skin, which is dominated by gammadelta T cells, normal human skin has resident alphabeta T cells that are also sequenced, and this complicates analysis of the scalp TCR repertoire. Lesional scalp, especially in alopecia totalis/universalis, showed higher clonality and more expanded CD8+ clones than normal scalp, suggesting antigenic drive. TCR sequences shared between patients were less clear than in mice, possibly partly because of HLA diversity in the patient population.

The source is a human donor with alopecia areata. Sequenced sample: CD4+ T cells sorted from blood. The receptor chain draws on TRBV6-5 and TRBJ1-5, and perhaps TRBD1 as D gene, on 6 matching bases. CDR3 loop: CASKNRDINQPQHF. The bases read TGTGCCAGTAAGAACAGGGATATTAATCAGCCCCAGCATTTT.